This T cell receptor (beta chain) was observed in a study of T cells in Graves' hyperthyroidism and ophthalmopathy. This clonotype was counted only a few times. TCR beta CDR3 regions were amplified from RNA transcripts. The HTBI primer set served for first-round RT-PCR of the TCR CDR3. TCRdb re-called the multiplex PCR reads through MiXCR, storing one row per CDR3 protein. The profile covers approximately 740,000 distinct CDR3 sequences, with 12% to 15% appearing a single time and 10% to 13% taken by the ten largest. This CDR3 comprises 16 residues. Trimming took off 2 bases at V and 2 bases at J, with 13 bases between the two ends. CDR1 is MDHEN and CDR2 is SYDVKM in the germline V gene. No ophthalmopathy progression within 18 months constituted stable Graves' hyperthyroidism.

The genes are TRBV28 and TRBJ1-5; D remains unclear. The receptor was derived from a woman between 18 and 30 years old with Graves' hyperthyroidism. Material: blood. The CDR3 protein is CASSLRSLYGNQPQHF. The CDR3 coding sequence is TGTGCCAGCAGTTTAAGGTCATTATATGGCAATCAGCCCCAGCATTTT.